A selection of T cell receptor beta chains follows, all from one sample in a study of T cells in Graves' hyperthyroidism and ophthalmopathy. TCRdb itself ran the multiplex PCR reads through MiXCR, one entry per CDR3 protein. Seen here are some 550,000 distinct CDR3 sequences, less than 25% observed once, and the top ten hold approximately 26%. Specimen: blood. The receptors were gathered from a man aged 18 to 29 with Graves' hyperthyroidism. The CDR3 runs from the conserved cysteine through the conserved F or W. The order of the fields is J gene, V gene, CDR3 protein.

J gene: TRBJ2-7; V gene: TRBV2; CDR3 protein: CASSDGTSGSYEQYF
J gene: TRBJ2-7; V gene: TRBV20-1; CDR3 protein: CSAPGTGTYEQYF
J gene: TRBJ1-1; V gene: TRBV19; CDR3 protein: CASSTGQGITEALF
J gene: TRBJ1-1; V gene: TRBV19; CDR3 protein: CASSPSRSGVGWGAFF
J gene: TRBJ1-5; V gene: TRBV12-3/TRBV12-4; CDR3 protein: CASRRDNSPNQPQHF
J gene: TRBJ1-3; V gene: TRBV7-6; CDR3 protein: CASSLASRGLSGNTIYF
J gene: TRBJ1-2; V gene: TRBV10-3; CDR3 protein: CAINHRTGNGYGYTF
J gene: TRBJ1-2; V gene: TRBV5-1; CDR3 protein: CASSPAESRRGYTF
J gene: TRBJ1-5; V gene: TRBV6-5; CDR3 protein: CASSYRRGRQPQHF
J gene: TRBJ1-1; V gene: TRBV6-1; CDR3 protein: CASSPGTGGRSTEAFF
J gene: TRBJ1-5; V gene: TRBV28; CDR3 protein: CASSLLGFSNQPQHF
J gene: TRBJ1-2; V gene: TRBV9; CDR3 protein: CASSVGQQGRYGYTF
J gene: TRBJ1-1; V gene: TRBV28; CDR3 protein: CASGDRGSVEAFF
J gene: TRBJ1-1; V gene: TRBV6-1; CDR3 protein: CASRIQGSGNTEAFF
J gene: TRBJ1-1; V gene: TRBV6-5; CDR3 protein: CASSYSTLSEAFF
J gene: TRBJ1-1; V gene: TRBV6-1; CDR3 protein: CASSDGGVMNTEAFF